This T cell receptor beta chain is drawn from a study of Graves' ophthalmopathy and Graves' hyperthyroidism. Overall study findings and caveats: Most thyroid clonotypes with frequency above 0.001 were detected in blood too. Sensitivity of about 90% and specificity of around 80% were achieved when a 13-signature model separated ophthalmopathy from stable hyperthyroidism.

TCR beta CDR3 regions were amplified from RNA transcripts. First-round RT-PCR with HTBI primers preceded a second-round multiplex PCR. Via MiXCR, TCRdb re-called the multiplex PCR reads, giving one row per CDR3 protein. This table has approximately 1.2 million distinct CDR3 sequences, about 36% appearing once. For this clonotype: The antigen remains undetermined.

The CDR3 sequence is 15 residues long. Trimming took off 1 base at V and 7 bases at J, with 13 bases between the two ends. Germline V lookup: CDR1 MGHRA, CDR2 YSYEKL. Patients newly diagnosed with hyperthyroidism, under 2 months' duration, were aged 18 to 65, the study reports. This TCR was recovered from an adult man with Graves' hyperthyroidism. The rearrangement joins TRBV4-1 to TRBJ1-4; a weak D match, TRBD1 (5 bases). The source material was peripheral blood or thyroid tissue (not recorded which). The CDR3 DNA reads as TGCGCCAGCAGCCAAGGGACACCGATCCGTGAAAAACTGTTTTTT. This translates into CASSQGTPIREKLFF.